The rows below give T cell receptor beta chains drawn from one sample of a study of blood T cell repertoires in COVID-19. Profiled with immunoSEQ multiplex PCR; TCRdb holds only in-frame clones, not every one. The profile covers 120,000 or so clones, with 75% to 85% appearing a single time and approximately 35% taken by the ten largest. The sequencing sample was made of peripheral blood. These receptors were taken from a man aged 35-49 years with active or convalescent COVID-19. Both conserved end residues are part of each CDR3. A D gene is named only where the DNA matches it firmly. Clone size, where shown, is once, few, many, or a class for clones that have expanded.

j_gene,v_gene,d_gene,abundance,CDR3nt,CDR3aa
TRBJ1-4,TRBV5-6,TRBD1,-,TGTGCCAGCAGCTTGGACAGGGGCTTGAATGAAAAACTGTTTTTT,CASSLDRGLNEKLFF
TRBJ2-2,TRBV30,TRBD2,-,TGTGCCTCCACCGGGACTAGCGTCGGCGGGGAGCTGTTTTTT,CASTGTSVGGELFF
TRBJ1-4,TRBV2,-,-,TGTGCCAGCAGTGAACAGAGGGCGACCAATGAAAAACTGTTTTTT,CASSEQRATNEKLFF
TRBJ2-5,TRBV5-8,-,-,TGTGCCAGCAGCCACTTCCAGGGGGAGACCCAGTACTTC,CASSHFQGETQYF
TRBJ1-6,TRBV7-2,-,-,TGTGCCAGCAGCGTCCAACAAAGAGGTTCACCCCTCCACTTT,CASSVQQRGSPLHF
TRBJ2-2,TRBV6-5,-,-,TGTGCCAGCCAGTTAGCAGGGGTCACCGGGGAGCTGTTTTTT,CASQLAGVTGELFF
TRBJ1-1,TRBV28,-,-,TGTGCCAGCATGCCCCACACGGGGGGAAACACTGAAGCTTTCTTT,CASMPHTGGNTEAFF
TRBJ1-3,TRBV5-1,-,-,TGCGCCAGCAGCTTGGCCGGGAGCGGAAACACCATATATTTT,CASSLAGSGNTIYF
TRBJ2-1,TRBV5-1,-,-,TGCGCCAGCAGTGACCTGAGACTCGCGGTTTATGAGCAGTTCTTC,CASSDLRLAVYEQFF
TRBJ1-4,TRBV6-5,-,-,TGTGCCAGCAGCCGGCGGGAAGGGATCTATGAAAAACTGTTTTTT,CASSRREGIYEKLFF
TRBJ1-2,TRBV7-8,TRBD1,-,TGTGCCAGCAGCTTGACAGGGAACCATGGCTACACCTTC,CASSLTGNHGYTF
TRBJ1-1,TRBV19,-,-,TGTGCCAGTAGTATGAAACTAGGCAGCACTGAAGCTTTCTTT,CASSMKLGSTEAFF
TRBJ1-4,TRBV28,TRBD1,once,TGTGCCAGCAGTACCCTGGCAGGGGGTAATGAAAAACTGTTTTTT,CASSTLAGGNEKLFF
TRBJ2-7,TRBV18,-,-,TGTGCCAGCTCACCAGTGGGGGGACCCGAGCAGTACTTC,CASSPVGGPEQYF
TRBJ2-2,TRBV2,-,few,TGTGCCAGCAGAGCGGACCATAACACCGGGGAGCTGTTTTTT,CASRADHNTGELFF
TRBJ1-2,TRBV30,-,-,TGTGCCTGGAGTGTACGTGAACTCAGGGGCTACACCTTC,CAWSVRELRGYTF
TRBJ2-1,TRBV9,-,-,TGTGCCAGCAGCGTAATCACGGGGGGCCCGTACAATGAGCAGTTCTTC,CASSVITGGPYNEQFF
TRBJ2-5,TRBV5-4,TRBD1,-,TGTGCCAGCAGCTTGGCCGGAGGGACAGGGGCAGAGACCCAGTACTTC,CASSLAGGTGAETQYF
TRBJ1-4,TRBV3-1/TRBV3-2,-,-,TGTGCCAGCAGCCAGCCGACAGGAGCCGGGGTTGGGAATGAAAAACTGTTTTTT,CASSQPTGAGVGNEKLFF
TRBJ1-1,TRBV19,-,-,TGTGCCAGTAGCGTACAGTTAGTCACTGAAGCTTTCTTT,CASSVQLVTEAFF
TRBJ1-2,TRBV4-1,-,-,TGCGCCAGCAGCCAAGTTTCCCCAATCCACACAGGGTATGGCTACACCTTC,CASSQVSPIHTGYGYTF
TRBJ1-1,TRBV5-1,TRBD1,-,TGCGCCAGCAGCACCACCGGGACAGGGATGAACACTGAAGCTTTCTTT,CASSTTGTGMNTEAFF
TRBJ2-1,TRBV24-1,-,-,TGTGCCACCAGTGATTTCGGCGGTTACTCCTACAATGAGCAGTTCTTC,CATSDFGGYSYNEQFF
TRBJ1-6,TRBV19,-,-,TGTGCCAGTGAACAGGGTAGGACCCTCCACTTT,CASEQGRTLHF
TRBJ1-4,TRBV19,-,-,TGTGCCAGTAATCGCCGAAGGACTGACGAAAAACTGTTTTTT,CASNRRRTDEKLFF
TRBJ2-6,TRBV7-3,TRBD1,few,TGTGCCAGCAGCCGGACAGGGGGCTTTGGGGCCAACGTCCTGACTTTC,CASSRTGGFGANVLTF
TRBJ2-5,TRBV27,TRBD2,-,TGTGCCAGCCGGACTCGACGAGCGGGGGGGCCGGAGACCCAGTACTTC,CASRTRRAGGPETQYF
TRBJ1-2,TRBV6-5,-,-,TGTGCCAGCAGCCCAGCCCGGCAGAGGAACTATGGCTACACCTTC,CASSPARQRNYGYTF
TRBJ2-1,TRBV5-1,-,-,TGCGCCAGCAGCCAGGTCGATGAGCAGTTCTTC,CASSQVDEQFF
TRBJ1-6,TRBV5-1,-,-,TGCGCCAGCAGCTTGGGGGGGGTCTCACCCCTCCACTTT,CASSLGGVSPLHF
TRBJ2-7,TRBV7-2,TRBD1,-,TGTGCCAGCACCTCCGGGACAGGGGACGAGCAGTACTTC,CASTSGTGDEQYF
TRBJ2-3,TRBV7-3,TRBD2,-,TGTGCCAGCAGCGCAGCCGGGACTAGAGACGCAGATACGCAGTATTTT,CASSAAGTRDADTQYF
TRBJ1-2,TRBV5-4,-,-,TGTGCCAGCAGCGTCCTCGTTGGGCAGGCGGGCTACACCTTC,CASSVLVGQAGYTF
TRBJ1-1,TRBV3-1/TRBV3-2,-,-,TGTGCCAGCAGCCACGCAAACGGGGAGGGGCTGAACACTGAAGCTTTCTTT,CASSHANGEGLNTEAFF
TRBJ2-7,TRBV5-6,TRBD1,-,TGTGCCAGCAGCCCCCTGGGACAGGACGACTACGAGCAGTACTTC,CASSPLGQDDYEQYF
TRBJ2-3,TRBV7-3,TRBD2,-,TGTGCCAGCAGCTTAATTGCTAGCGGGGGGGCTCCGCATACGCAGTATTTT,CASSLIASGGAPHTQYF
TRBJ1-1,TRBV29-1,-,once,TGCAGCGCCTGGGGGGGTCTCGGGAGGAACACTGAAGCTTTCTTT,CSAWGGLGRNTEAFF
TRBJ1-2,TRBV12-3/TRBV12-4,-,-,TGTGCCAGCAGTTTAGAGCTAGGTGGCTACACCTTC,CASSLELGGYTF
TRBJ2-5,TRBV6-5,-,few,TGTGCCAGCAGCCGCTCTTTGACAGGGACCCAGTACTTC,CASSRSLTGTQYF
TRBJ2-7,TRBV3-1/TRBV3-2,TRBD1,-,TGTGCCAGCACCCCACAGGGGAACTCCTACGAGCAGTACTTC,CASTPQGNSYEQYF
TRBJ2-5,TRBV5-1,TRBD1,-,TGCGCCAGCGGGAAACAGGGGGCCGGGGAGACCCAGTACTTC,CASGKQGAGETQYF
TRBJ2-7,TRBV7-8,-,-,TGTGCCAGCAGCTCACGGGACACCCACGAGCAGTACTTC,CASSSRDTHEQYF
TRBJ1-1,TRBV7-2,-,once,TGTGCCAGCAGCGAAGGGGGGGGTAACACTGAAGCTTTCTTT,CASSEGGGNTEAFF
TRBJ2-7,TRBV3-1/TRBV3-2,-,-,TGTGCCAGCAGCCCCGGTAACGAGCAGTACTTC,CASSPGNEQYF
TRBJ2-1,TRBV24-1,-,once,TGTGCCACCAGTGACCCGACACCCCAGTCCTACAATGAGCAGTTCTTC,CATSDPTPQSYNEQFF
TRBJ1-3,TRBV4-2,-,few,TGTGCCAGCAGCCAAGATCGGGGAGACACCATATATTTT,CASSQDRGDTIYF